This T cell receptor beta chain was obtained from a study of blood T cells in healthy people across ages. About the study: When template switching was applied, about one barcoded beta molecule was captured per two T cells. Regarding the study as a whole: Donor CMV status, an unknown factor, possibly confounded changes in expanded clonotypes. Bulk PBMC profiling left naive and antigen-experienced comparisons inconclusive.

It was with a sample-barcoded 5' primer and a J-beta primer mix that a second PCR of roughly 6 to 12 cycles was run. There were at least 2.5 million CDR3-containing paired-end reads obtained from each sample. One entry per CDR3 protein, called by TCRdb with MiXCR from the 5' RACE reads. The sample includes roughly 1,800,000 distinct CDR3 sequences, roughly 52% of them seen just once. The CDR3 has 13 residues. CDR1 and CDR2 from the germline V gene are SQVTM and ANQGSEA. V lost 6 bases and J lost 1; bases outside the gene matches: 5. This clonotype was recorded a few times. The antigen is unknown. This receptor was obtained from a woman aged 40 to 50 in good health. J is TRBJ2-5 and V is TRBV29-1; 7 bases match TRBD1. Sequencing was done on a sample of blood. CDR3 DNA: TGCAGCGTACTTTCAGGGGGCCAAGAGACCCAGTACTTC. It specifies CSVLSGGQETQYF.